The entry that follows covers one TCR beta chain sequence. The target antigen is unknown. The V and J ends lost 3 bases and 6 bases respectively, with 16 bases between them. Germline V lookup: CDR1 SGHNT, CDR2 YYREEE (reference sequence). The CDR3 has 15 residues. The PCR contained 60 Vbeta and 13 Jbeta primers. Generated by immunoSEQ multiplex PCR, the TCRdb table keeps only in-frame clones and is missing some. The sample lists about 180,000 clones; roughly 84% were seen once. The data originate from a study of cytomegalovirus exposure and HLA in healthy donors. Regarding the study as a whole: Serostatus for CMV was the only available immune exposure information. In a later analysis, productive TCRs from donors in an Asian-associated ancestry cluster reportedly carried fewer N-insertions than the cohort mean. Reported performance of the classifier showed diagnosis of cytomegalovirus status with high specificity and sensitivity.

In nominal health when sampled, donors likely had unrecorded immune exposures nonetheless. The chain couples TRBV5-4 to TRBJ2-1; D perhaps matches TRBD1 (6 bases). This receptor was identified in a man aged 25-45 years in good health and CMV-seronegative. The sample comprised PBMCs. The CDR3 DNA reads as TGTGCCAGCAGCTCTCCCTGGACAGAATTCAATGAGCAGTTCTTC. This sequence encodes CASSSPWTEFNEQFF.